The source of this T cell receptor (beta chain) is a study of blood T cell repertoires in COVID-19. V was pared by 4 bases and J by 1 base, with 4 bases between. The length of the CDR3 is 12 residues. The germline V gene has CDR1 LGHDT and CDR2 YNNKEL (reference sequence). Data came from immunoSEQ multiplex PCR; TCRdb stores just in-frame clones and leaves some out. Of some 460,000 clones listed, 70% to 90% were seen once; the top ten hold roughly 1.9%. The sequence came from a woman aged 18-35 years with acute COVID-19. The chain employs TRBV3-1 (or the pseudogene TRBV3-2) and TRBJ1-1, with unresolved D. The sample was PBMCs or T cells enriched from blood (not recorded which). Here the CDR3 DNA reads TGTGCCAGCAGCCGGCCGAACACTGAAGCTTTCTTT. The encoded protein is CASSRPNTEAFF.